Each of the 18 T cell receptor beta chains below was sequenced from the same sample in a study of blood T cell repertoires in COVID-19. Here immunoSEQ multiplex PCR was the method, and the copy in TCRdb shows in-frame clones only, minus some. Counted here are about 110,000 clones, about 87% occurring once; the ten biggest clones make up 5.5% to 8%. Sequencing was performed on peripheral blood. Receptor source: a man in his fifties or sixties with active or convalescent COVID-19.

The chain carries TRBV2 and TRBJ1-4; 7 bases align to TRBD1. There are 16 residues in the CDR3. Looked up from germline, CDR1 is SNHLY and CDR2 is FYNNEI. Trimming cost V 7 bases and J 8 bases; bases outside gene matches: 16. DNA for the CDR3: TGTGCCAGCACCGAGGGAGTTACAGGGGTGGTCGAAAAACTGTTTTTT. It specifies CASTEGVTGVVEKLFF. The entire variable domain, with the rest obtained from reference TRBV2 and TRBJ1-4, is as follows: EPEVTQTPSHQVTQMGQEVILRCVPISNHLYFYWYRQILGQKVEFLVSFYNNEISEKSEIFDDQFSVERPDGSNFTLKIRSTKLEDSAMYFCASTEGVTGVVEKLFFGSGTQLSVL.

This clone was picked up one time. The chain combines TRBV5-1 with TRBJ2-3; the D is unclear. This CDR3 has 16 residues. The germline gives CDR1 SGHRS, CDR2 YFSETQ. The V end was cut by 0 bases, the J end by 2 bases, with 13 bases between. CDR3 in DNA: TGCGCCAGCAGCTTGGGGGTAGGAGCCCACACAGATACGCAGTATTTT. Residues: CASSLGVGAHTDTQYF. Based on the CDR3 plus reference TRBV5-1 and TRBJ2-3, the full variable domain is KAGVTQTPRYLIKTRGQQVTLSCSPISGHRSVSWYQQTPGQGLQFLFEYFSETQRNKGNFPGRFSGRQFSNSRSEMNVSTLELGDSALYLCASSLGVGAHTDTQYFGPGTRLTVL.

This chain links TRBV14 with TRBJ2-3, with D tentatively TRBD2 (6 bases). Germline CDR1 reads SGHDN; CDR2 reads FVKESK. CDR3 length equals 14 residues. Trimming cost V 4 bases and J 5 bases, with 13 bases left between them. This chain's CDR3 is CASSRGSGVDTQYF. Written as DNA, the CDR3 is TGTGCCAGCAGCCGAGGATCGGGGGTAGATACGCAGTATTTT. Full variable domain (missing parts from reference TRBV14 and TRBJ2-3): EAGVTQFPSHSVIEKGQTVTLRCDPISGHDNLYWYRRVMGKEIKFLLHFVKESKQDESGMPNNRFLAERTGGTYSTLKVQPAELEDSGVYFCASSRGSGVDTQYFGPGTRLTVL.

The chain is built from TRBV15 and TRBJ2-1; 7 nucleotides align to TRBD2. The CDR3 length is 17 residues. V trimming: 3 bases; J trimming: 1 base; junction bases outside the gene matches: 9. Germline V gene data show CDR1 as LNHNV and CDR2 as YYDKDF (reference sequence). The CDR3: CATSRSAGEGSYNEQFF. The CDR3 coding sequence is TGTGCCACCAGCAGGTCGGCGGGGGAAGGGTCCTACAATGAGCAGTTCTTC.

The chain couples TRBV9 to TRBJ2-2, with D perhaps TRBD2 (6 bases). The V and J ends lost 0 bases and 5 bases respectively, with 8 bases between them. Per germline, CDR1 SGDLS and CDR2 YYNGEE. This CDR3 has 14 amino acids. DNA of the CDR3: TGTGCCAGCAGCGTAGAAGGAGGGACCGGGGAGCTGTTTTTT. Encoded protein: CASSVEGGTGELFF.

The chain carries TRBV6-2 or TRBV6-3 and TRBJ1-2, with TRBD1 matching over 8 bases. Germline V gives CDR1 MNHEY, CDR2 SVGEGT. The CDR3 is 14 residues long. The ends lost 5 bases at V and 3 bases at J; junction bases unmatched: 5. The CDR3 DNA is TGTGCCAGCAGTGACAGGGGTTCTGACTATGGCTACACCTTC. Protein product: CASSDRGSDYGYTF.

The chain combines TRBV18 with TRBJ1-2, with D tentatively TRBD1 (5 bases). The V and J ends lost 2 bases and 5 bases respectively, with 15 bases between them. The CDR3 is 15 residues long. The V gene's germline CDR1 is KGHSH and CDR2 LQKENI. CDR3 sequence (DNA): TGTGCCAGCTCACCAACAGTAACAGGCGAATATGGCTACACCTTC. Protein product: CASSPTVTGEYGYTF.

V and J are TRBV27 and TRBJ2-1; a possible D gene is TRBD1 (5 bases). There are 15 residues in the CDR3. CDR1 is MNHEY and CDR2 is SMNVEV in the germline V gene (reference sequence). V lost 3 bases and J 0 bases, leaving 9 bases between the germline ends. The CDR3 reads CASSLGLSSYNEQFF. The CDR3, as DNA: TGTGCCAGCAGTTTGGGGCTTAGCTCCTACAATGAGCAGTTCTTC.

V and J are TRBV27 and TRBJ1-2, with D uncertain. CDR3 length equals 14 residues. CDR1 and CDR2 from the germline V gene are MNHEY and SMNVEV (reference sequence). V was cut by 4 bases and J by 4 bases, with 13 bases left in between. CDR3 residues: CASSSFGSRYGYTF. The CDR3 bases are TGTGCCAGCAGTTCCTTCGGGTCGCGCTATGGCTACACCTTC.

This clone was picked up a small number of times. V usage is TRBV7-2 and J usage is TRBJ2-1; 13 bases align to TRBD2. J lost 6 bases, V lost 5 bases, and 4 bases had no gene match. Germline V lookup: CDR1 SGHTA, CDR2 FQGNSA. The CDR3 contains 15 residues. CDR3 coding DNA: TGTGCCAGCAGCCCTACTAGCGGGAGGGTCAATGAGCAGTTCTTC. Translation gives CASSPTSGRVNEQFF.

The chain combines TRBV11-2 with TRBJ2-2; tentatively, D is TRBD1 (6 bases). The CDR3 contains 16 residues. Germline CDR1 is SGHAT and CDR2 is FQNNGV. Trimming pared 0 bases from V and 7 bases from J, leaving 15 bases between. This CDR3 is CASSLDLGARIGELFF. The CDR3 nucleotides are TGTGCCAGCAGCTTAGATTTGGGGGCGCGTATCGGGGAGCTGTTTTTT.

This chain links TRBV12-3 or TRBV12-4 with TRBJ2-3, with D uncertain. Trimming pared 6 bases from V and 3 bases from J, leaving 7 bases between. The length of the CDR3 is 12 residues. The CDR3 DNA is TGTGCCAGCAGATATAATACAGATACGCAGTATTTT. Its protein is CASRYNTDTQYF.

The J gene is TRBJ1-1, the V gene TRBV19, with TRBD1 matching 7 bases. The junction had 4 bases not matched to a gene; V was cut back by 7 bases and J by 8 bases. Per the germline V gene, CDR1 is LNHDA and CDR2 is SQIVND (reference sequence). The CDR3 totals 11 residues. The CDR3 DNA is TGTGCCAGTAACACACAGGGGGAAGCTTTCTTT. This codes for CASNTQGEAFF.

The V and J genes are TRBV19 and TRBJ2-6, with 8 bases aligning to TRBD1. There are 17 residues in the CDR3. V trimming: 5 bases; J trimming: 2 bases; junction bases outside the gene matches: 8. The V gene's germline CDR1 is LNHDA and CDR2 SQIVND (reference sequence). As DNA, the CDR3 is TGTGCCAGTAGTCCAGGGGGCCTTCGGGCTGGGGCCAACGTCCTGACTTTC. This codes for CASSPGGLRAGANVLTF.

The chain employs TRBV10-3 and TRBJ1-5, with a possible D match to TRBD1 (5 bases). Trimming cost V 0 bases and J 1 base, with 10 bases left between them. Germline CDR1 reads ENHRY; CDR2 reads SYGVKD. The CDR3 runs 16 residues. The CDR3 protein is CAISESPGVSNQPQHF. In DNA form, the CDR3 reads TGTGCCATCAGTGAGTCCCCGGGGGTGAGCAATCAGCCCCAGCATTTT.

The chain links TRBV29-1 to TRBJ2-4; 9 bases align to TRBD1. V trimming: 6 bases; J trimming: 1 base; junction bases outside the gene matches: 19. The CDR3 contains 19 residues. The V gene's germline CDR1 is SQVTM and CDR2 ANQGSEA. CDR3 coding DNA: TGCAGCGTCCGCTTTGGACAGGGGTTTTCCCTAGGCGCCAAAAACATTCAGTACTTC. The encoded protein is CSVRFGQGFSLGAKNIQYF.

This sequence joins TRBV19 and TRBJ2-5; TRBD2 is a possible D gene (6 bases). Germline CDR1 reads LNHDA; CDR2 reads SQIVND (reference sequence). This CDR3 contains 12 residues. V dropped 5 bases and J dropped 4 bases, with 8 bases sitting between them. CDR3 sequence: CASSPTRETQYF. In DNA, the CDR3 is TGTGCCAGTAGTCCGACTAGAGAGACCCAGTACTTC.

The chain carries TRBV6-6 and TRBJ1-3; no clear D. The CDR3 runs to 13 residues. Germline values: CDR1 MNHNY, CDR2 SVGAGI (reference sequence). Trimming pared 4 bases from V and 4 bases from J, leaving 8 bases between. This CDR3 reads CASSLGSGNTIYF. CDR3 bases: TGTGCCAGCAGTTTAGGGAGCGGAAACACCATATATTTT.